A single sample gave rise to the 12 T cell receptor beta chains below, sequenced in a study of blood T cell repertoires in COVID-19. The table came from immunoSEQ multiplex PCR; TCRdb's copy has only in-frame clones and leaves some out. The sample has roughly 520,000 clones, over 75% seen once. Sequencing was carried out using PBMCs or T cells enriched from blood (not recorded which). The receptors come from a woman between 40 and 55 years old who had recovered from COVID-19.

The rearrangement joins TRBV7-9 to TRBJ2-5; TRBD2 matches 11 bases. CDR1 is SEHNR and CDR2 is FQNEAQ in the germline V gene (reference sequence). The junction had 9 bases not matched to a gene; V was cut back by 5 bases and J by 4 bases. The CDR3 spans 16 residues. The CDR3 reads CASSVTSGSRLETQYF. As DNA, the CDR3 is TGTGCCAGCAGCGTCACTAGCGGGAGTCGACTAGAGACCCAGTACTTC.

The rearrangement uses TRBV11-1 and TRBJ2-7, with a weak D call TRBD2 (6 bases). The CDR3 is made up of 14 amino acids. Germline CDR1 is SGHAT and CDR2 is FQDESV (reference sequence). With 0 bases removed from V and 3 bases from J, the gap between germline ends came to 9 bases. The DNA for the CDR3 is TGTGCCAGCAGCTTAGCGGGGGGAGTCTACGAGCAGTACTTC. The encoded protein is CASSLAGGVYEQYF.

This clone turned up a few times. V is TRBV9 and J is TRBJ2-6, with D perhaps matching TRBD1 (5 bases). The CDR3 consists of 16 residues. Looked up from germline, CDR1 is SGDLS and CDR2 is YYNGEE. Trimming took 4 bases from V and 4 from J, leaving 15 bases between them. The CDR3 reads CASSLKGSGGANVLTF. CDR3 bases: TGTGCCAGCAGCTTAAAGGGGTCCGGCGGGGCCAACGTCCTGACTTTC.

V and J are TRBV18 and TRBJ2-1, with 7 bases matching TRBD2. Germline V lookup: CDR1 KGHSH, CDR2 LQKENI. The CDR3 length is 15 residues. Germline trimming cut 6 bases from V and 6 bases from J; bases unmatched to any gene: 11. The CDR3 nucleotides read TGTGCCAGCTCCCTCGGGACTAAGGGTGGCAATGAGCAGTTCTTC. This encodes CASSLGTKGGNEQFF. Drawing the rest from reference TRBV18 and TRBJ2-1, the complete variable domain is NAGVMQNPRHLVRRRGQEARLRCSPMKGHSHVYWYRQLPEEGLKFMVYLQKENIIDESGMPKERFSAEFPKEGPSILRIQQVVRGDSAAYFCASSLGTKGGNEQFFGPGTRLTVL.

The V gene is TRBV27, the J gene TRBJ1-1; D is unresolved. CDR3 length equals 14 residues. Germline V gene sequence: CDR1 MNHEY, CDR2 SMNVEV (reference sequence). V dropped 7 bases and J dropped 0 bases, with 12 bases sitting between them. In nucleotides, the CDR3 is TGTGCCAGCAACCCACTGGGCGTGAACACTGAAGCTTTCTTT. Translation: CASNPLGVNTEAFF.

The CDR3 DNA reads TGTGCCAGCAGCGTAGCTAGCGGGAGGTGGTCCTACAATGAGCAGTTCTTC. Translation gives CASSVASGRWSYNEQFF. The chain recombines TRBV9 with TRBJ2-1; 11 nucleotides agree with TRBD2. The germline CDR1 and CDR2 sequences are SGDLS and YYNGEE. The CDR3 loop spans 17 amino acids. V shed 0 bases and J 1 base; nucleotides not matched to a gene: 3.

The CDR3 DNA reads TGTGCCAGCAGCCAAGGGTACTCAGATACGCAGTATTTT. Translation: CASSQGYSDTQYF. J is TRBJ2-3 and V is TRBV3-1 (or the pseudogene TRBV3-2); D ambiguous. This CDR3 has 13 residues. Germline CDR1 LGHDT, CDR2 YNNKEL (reference sequence). V was pared by 1 base and J by 4 bases, with 6 bases between.

The chain combines TRBV10-3 with TRBJ2-5; maybe TRBD1 (6 bases). CDR3 length: 14 residues. CDR1 and CDR2 from the germline V gene are ENHRY and SYGVKD. Trimming left V 6 bases short and J 5 bases short, with 16 bases between. The DNA for the CDR3 is TGTGCCATCAGGAAGTCTCAGGGGCACGAGACCCAGTACTTC. As protein: CAIRKSQGHETQYF.

The genes are TRBV5-8 and TRBJ2-1; TRBD2 is a possible D gene (6 bases). The V end was cut by 7 bases, the J end by 1 base, with 12 bases between. CDR1 and CDR2 from the germline V gene are SGHTS and YDEGEE. The CDR3 extends over 14 amino acids. The CDR3 here is CASGPGLSYNEQFF. CDR3 nucleotide sequence: TGTGCCAGCGGACCGGGACTGTCCTACAATGAGCAGTTCTTC. Variable domain in full (rest from reference TRBV5-8 and TRBJ2-1): EAGVTQSPTHLIKTRGQQATLRCSPISGHTSVYWYQQALGLGLQFLLWYDEGEERNRGNFPPRFSGRQFPNYSSELNVNALELEDSALYLCASGPGLSYNEQFFGPGTRLTVL.

This sequence joins TRBV6-2 or TRBV6-3 and TRBJ2-1, with 13 bases identical to TRBD2. The CDR3 has 13 residues. Looked up from germline, CDR1 is MNHEY and CDR2 is SVGEGT. The V and J ends lost 0 bases and 15 bases, in that order; junction bases with no gene match: 2. The CDR3 bases are TGTGCCAGCAGTTACTCACTAGCGGGAGGGAGGTTCTTC. Amino acids: CASSYSLAGGRFF.

The rearrangement joins TRBV7-9 to TRBJ1-1, with TRBD1 as a possible D gene (6 bases). V lost 5 bases, J lost 2 bases, and 12 bases lay in between. The CDR3 loop spans 14 amino acids. Germline V gene lookup returns CDR1 SEHNR and CDR2 FQNEAQ (reference sequence). The CDR3 loop is CASSLGTLNTEAFF. In DNA, the CDR3 is TGTGCCAGCAGCCTAGGGACACTAAACACTGAAGCTTTCTTT. The full variable domain, its missing parts supplied by reference TRBV7-9 and TRBJ1-1, is DTGVSQNPRHKITKRGQNVTFRCDPISEHNRLYWYRQTLGQGPEFLTYFQNEAQLEKSRLLSDRFSAERPKGSFSTLEIQRTEQGDSAMYLCASSLGTLNTEAFFGQGTRLTVV.

The rearrangement uses TRBV25-1 and TRBJ2-3, with 8 nucleotides matching TRBD2. V lost 8 bases and J lost 3; bases outside the gene matches: 13. CDR3 length equals 16 residues. Germline V CDR1 and CDR2: MGHDK, SYGVNS. For the CDR3, the DNA is TGTGCCAGCTCCAACACGGGGGGGCCACGTACAGATACGCAGTATTTT. It encodes CASSNTGGPRTDTQYF.